Listed here are 8 T cell receptor beta chains from one sample, sequenced in a study of blood T cell repertoires in COVID-19. The assay was immunoSEQ multiplex PCR, and TCRdb's table has in-frame clones only and misses some. This sample carries some 230,000 clones, 80% to 90% of them seen once, and the ten largest clones take under 4%. The sample consisted of PBMCs or T cells enriched from blood (not recorded which). Receptor source: a woman aged 18-29 years in a cohort exposed to, infected with or recovered from COVID-19 (not recorded which).

CDR3: CASSARGTPNTEAFF. CDR3 nucleotide sequence: TGTGCCAGCAGTGCCCGAGGTACGCCAAACACTGAAGCTTTCTTT. The chain is built from TRBV25-1 and TRBJ1-1; D not certain. The V and J ends lost 4 bases and 2 bases respectively, with 14 bases between them. The CDR3 is 15 amino acids. Germline V gene data show CDR1 as MGHDK and CDR2 as SYGVNS.

A single count supports this clone. This chain joins TRBV7-9 and TRBJ2-5, with TRBD2 identical over 11 bases. This CDR3 spans 17 amino acids. CDR1 is SEHNR, CDR2 FQNEAQ, per germline (reference sequence). J lost 2 bases, V lost 2 bases, and 7 bases had no gene match. The CDR3 DNA is TGTGCCAGCAGCTTAAGGCTAGCGGGGGGAAGACAAGAGACCCAGTACTTC. This sequence encodes CASSLRLAGGRQETQYF.

This clone was seen once. J is TRBJ1-1 and V is TRBV29-1; D possibly corresponds to TRBD1 (5 bases). Germline values: CDR1 SQVTM, CDR2 ANQGSEA. The V end lost 5 bases, the J end lost 4 bases, and 17 bases lay between the germline ends. The CDR3 covers 14 residues. The CDR3 protein is CSVWTKGWVTEAFF. CDR3 in DNA: TGCAGCGTTTGGACTAAGGGGTGGGTCACTGAAGCTTTCTTT.

The rearrangement joins TRBV7-6 to TRBJ1-6, with 7 bases identical to TRBD1. Germline-derived CDR1 and CDR2 are SGHVS and FNYEAQ. The CDR3 extends over 16 amino acids. The V and J ends lost 1 base and 5 bases, in that order; junction bases with no gene match: 5. CDR3 coding DNA: TGTGCCAGCAGCTTAGTGGCAGGGGGGAATAATTCACCCCTCCACTTT. Translated, it gives CASSLVAGGNNSPLHF.

The chain has TRBV19 and TRBJ1-2, with 9 bases identical to TRBD1. CDR1 and CDR2 (germline): LNHDA, SQIVND (reference sequence). J gave up 3 bases and V 4 bases, and 6 bases lay outside the gene matches. The CDR3 is 15 residues long. For the CDR3, the DNA is TGTGCCAGTAGTACACTTGACAGGGGGGACTATGGCTACACCTTC. It encodes CASSTLDRGDYGYTF.

The J gene is TRBJ1-2, the V gene TRBV2; 8 bases map to TRBD1. CDR3 length: 14 residues. Germline CDR1 reads SNHLY; CDR2 reads FYNNEI. Trimming cost V 2 bases and J 5 bases; bases outside gene matches: 4. The CDR3 nucleotides are TGTGCCAGCAGTGAACAAGGACAGGGTTATGGCTACACCTTC. The encoded protein is CASSEQGQGYGYTF.

The chain links TRBV6-4 to TRBJ1-2; TRBD1 matches at 7 bases. Trimming took 6 bases from V and 4 from J; bases not matched to a gene: 11. The germline V gene has CDR1 MRHNA and CDR2 SNTAGT. The CDR3 contains 15 residues. This CDR3 is CASREAGGLGYGYTF. CDR3 in DNA: TGTGCCAGCAGAGAGGCAGGGGGTCTGGGCTATGGCTACACCTTC.

The chain has TRBV28 and TRBJ1-1; D remains unclear. Deletions cut 7 bases from V and 0 bases from J, with 12 bases between. The CDR3 length is 14 residues. Germline CDR1 MDHEN, CDR2 SYDVKM. The CDR3 DNA follows: TGTGCCAGCACTCTAACCGAGATGAACACTGAAGCTTTCTTT. It codes for CASTLTEMNTEAFF.